These 28 T cell receptor beta chains were all obtained from the same sample, sequenced in a study of PD-L1 blockade in urothelial cancer (dated by TCRdb to 2016 to 2017). Receptors were amplified or captured by the immunoSEQ multiplex PCR assay. TCRdb's version of the immuneACCESS table is confined to in-frame rearrangements and falls short of the full clone set. An unresolved V gene accounts for under half of the shortfall where checked; the remainder is of unknown origin. The sample profile shows some 110,000 clones; around 89% of them were found once. 1.5% to 2% of the sample comes from the top ten. The time point label here, explained by the study, means: peripheral blood 6 weeks after treatment start. The starting material was PBMCs, obtained around atezolizumab (anti-PD-L1) treatment. The receptors shown here come from a man between 60 and 75 years old with urothelial cancer.

The rearrangement links TRBV6-1 to TRBJ1-1, with 9 bases identical to TRBD1. This CDR3 has 15 residues. Germline V lookup: CDR1 MNHNS, CDR2 SASEGT. Trimming took 3 bases from V and 3 from J; bases not matched to a gene: 5. This CDR3 is CASSETGGVDTEAFF. CDR3 bases: TGTGCCAGCAGTGAGACAGGGGGGGTGGACACTGAAGCTTTCTTT.

The chain couples TRBV5-8 to TRBJ2-2; perhaps TRBD1 as D (6 bases). V shed 4 bases and J shed 2 bases, with 18 bases lying between them. Germline CDR1 is SGHTS and CDR2 is YDEGEE. CDR3 length equals 17 residues. The CDR3 region has the DNA TGTGCCAGCAGCCTCCCCTGGGGGCACTACAACACCGGGGAGCTGTTTTTT. This encodes CASSLPWGHYNTGELFF.

V gene TRBV19 combines with J gene TRBJ1-4; 7 positions agree with TRBD1. The ends lost 5 bases at V and 3 bases at J; junction bases unmatched: 6. The CDR3 spans 15 residues. The germline gives CDR1 LNHDA, CDR2 SQIVND (reference sequence). The CDR3 nucleotides read TGTGCCAGTAGTTTATTGACAGGGTCTAATGAAAAACTGTTTTTT. Encoded protein: CASSLLTGSNEKLFF.

This clone was picked up a small number of times. The chain has TRBV11-2 and TRBJ1-2, with D possibly matching TRBD1 (6 bases). CDR1 is SGHAT, CDR2 FQNNGV, per germline. V lost 5 bases, J lost 2 bases, and 9 bases lay in between. The CDR3 spans 13 residues. CDR3 amino acids: CASSTGQNYGYTF. CDR3 coding DNA: TGTGCCAGCAGCACCGGACAGAACTATGGCTACACCTTC.

The V call is TRBV19, the J call TRBJ2-1; D is ambiguous. The CDR3 has 13 amino acids. V was pared by 3 bases and J by 15 bases, with 18 bases between. The germline V gene has CDR1 LNHDA and CDR2 SQIVND (reference sequence). CDR3 DNA sequence: TGTGCCAGTAGTATTTCCGGAATACAGTGGCTGTTCTTC. Translated: CASSISGIQWLFF.

In its sample, this clone was seen a few times. The chain combines TRBV23-1 with TRBJ1-1; D gene unclear. TRBV23-1 is an ORF, and what it does is uncertain. The CDR3 sequence is 13 residues long. The V end was cut by 2 bases, the J end by 10 bases, with 14 bases between. As DNA, the CDR3 is TGCGCCAGCAGTCAAGGTGACACCGTTGGAGCTTTCTTT. It specifies CASSQGDTVGAFF.

This clone has only a few counts. CDR3 sequence (DNA): TGTGCTAGTGGTTTGGTAGAGGGCAGGGAGCTGTTTTTT. Its translation: CASGLVEGRELFF. V gene TRBV12-5 combines with J gene TRBJ2-2; D may be TRBD2 (5 bases). Per the germline V gene, CDR1 is LGHNT and CDR2 is FRNRAP. The CDR3 loop spans 13 amino acids. Trimming stripped 0 bases from V and 9 bases from J, with 8 bases between.

The gene calls are TRBV19 and TRBJ1-2, with D hard to call. This CDR3 contains 13 residues. The V gene's germline CDR1 is LNHDA and CDR2 SQIVND (reference sequence). The V end lost 3 bases, the J end lost 7 bases, and 12 bases lay between the germline ends. CDR3 DNA sequence: TGTGCCAGTAGTATTCCCAGGTACGGTGGCTACACCTTC. Amino acids: CASSIPRYGGYTF.

The chain uses TRBV5-1 and TRBJ2-7, with 8 bases identical to TRBD2. Germline CDR1 SGHRS, CDR2 YFSETQ. The CDR3 contains 14 residues. After removal of 5 bases from V and 3 bases from J, the junction contained 7 bases not matched to a gene. CDR3 DNA sequence: TGCGCCAGCAGTCCAGCGGGAGTAGACTACGAGCAGTACTTC. It is translated as CASSPAGVDYEQYF.

The CDR3 region is CASSLGQGEAFF. In nucleotides, the CDR3 is TGTGCCAGCAGTCTAGGACAGGGTGAAGCTTTCTTT. The chain couples TRBV28 to TRBJ1-1, with 8 bases matching TRBD1. Germline CDR1 reads MDHEN; CDR2 reads SYDVKM. This CDR3 is built from 12 residues. The V gene end was trimmed by 5 bases and the J gene end by 7 bases; junction bases not matched to a gene: 3.

The CDR3 DNA sequence: TGTGCCAGCAGCCAGGACACTGAAGCTTTCTTT. Protein sequence: CASSQDTEAFF. The rearrangement uses TRBV5-6 and TRBJ1-1; no clear D. The germline gives CDR1 SGHDT, CDR2 YYEEEE. CDR3 size: 11 residues. Trimming cost V 4 bases and J 3 bases, with 4 bases left between them. Combining the CDR3 with reference TRBV5-6 and TRBJ1-1 gives the whole variable domain DAGVTQSPTHLIKTRGQQVTLRCSPKSGHDTVSWYQQALGQGPQFIFQYYEEEERQRGNFPDRFSGHQFPNYSSELNVNALLLGDSALYLCASSQDTEAFFGQGTRLTVV.

The V and J genes are TRBV28 and TRBJ1-2; maybe TRBD1 (6 bases). Germline V CDR1 and CDR2: MDHEN, SYDVKM. Trimming took off 8 bases at V and 6 bases at J, with 10 bases between the two ends. The CDR3 has 11 residues. CDR3 nucleotide sequence: TGTGCCAGCGGGGGGGCTAATGGCTACACCTTC. Residues: CASGGANGYTF.

The rearrangement joins TRBV6-1 to TRBJ1-5, with D uncertain. The germline CDR1 and CDR2 sequences are MNHNS and SASEGT. The CDR3 totals 16 residues. Trimming took 2 bases from V and 0 from J, leaving 11 bases between them. Here the CDR3 DNA reads TGTGCCAGCAGTGAACGGGGAAAGTATAGCAATCAGCCCCAGCATTTT. It codes for CASSERGKYSNQPQHF.

The rearrangement uses TRBV28 and TRBJ2-1; 10 bases match TRBD1. The CDR3 contains 15 residues. Germline V lookup: CDR1 MDHEN, CDR2 SYDVKM. J gave up 2 bases and V 4 bases, and 2 bases lay outside the gene matches. In DNA form, the CDR3 reads TGTGCCAGCAGTTCCGGACAGGGGGCCTACAATGAGCAGTTCTTC. This codes for CASSSGQGAYNEQFF. The whole variable domain, remainder taken from reference TRBV28 and TRBJ2-1, is DVKVTQSSRYLVKRTGEKVFLECVQDMDHENMFWYRQDPGLGLRLIYFSYDVKMKEKGDIPEGYSVSREKKERFSLILESASTNQTSMYLCASSSGQGAYNEQFFGPGTRLTVL.

CDR3 amino acids: CASSYGQGAYEQYF. The CDR3 coding sequence is TGTGCCAGCAGTTACGGACAGGGGGCCTACGAGCAGTACTTC. The chain uses TRBV6-5 and TRBJ2-7; TRBD1 agrees at 10 bases. The V gene's germline CDR1 is MNHEY and CDR2 SVGAGI. The CDR3 sequence is 14 residues long. J gave up 2 bases and V 2 bases, and 0 bases lay outside the gene matches.

The rearrangement links TRBV5-3 to TRBJ2-7, with TRBD1 matching over 7 bases. TRBV5-3 is reported as an ORF; its role is uncertain. Germline trimming cut 2 bases from V and 4 bases from J; bases unmatched to any gene: 3. This CDR3 comprises 13 residues. The CDR3 sequence is CARSLQGYYEQYF. The CDR3 nucleotides are TGTGCCAGAAGCTTACAGGGGTATTACGAGCAGTACTTC.

The chain carries TRBV2 and TRBJ1-3, with 8 bases matching TRBD1. V was pared by 3 bases and J by 1 base, with 2 bases of the junction left unmatched. CDR3 length: 15 amino acids. Germline CDR1 reads SNHLY; CDR2 reads FYNNEI. CDR3 DNA: TGTGCCAGCAGTGAGACAGGGGTGTCTGGAAACACCATATATTTT. Amino acid sequence: CASSETGVSGNTIYF.

The chain carries TRBV2 and TRBJ1-2; possible D gene TRBD1, 5 bases. The CDR3 spans 13 residues. V lost 6 bases to trimming and J lost 8 bases, with 16 bases between them. Germline assignment: CDR1 SNHLY and CDR2 FYNNEI. The CDR3, as DNA: TGTGCCAGCAGCCGGACACGGGCCCTGGGCTACACCTTC. Amino acid sequence: CASSRTRALGYTF.

This chain connects TRBV19 to TRBJ1-6, with D possibly being TRBD1 (6 bases). V shed 3 bases and J shed 0 bases, with 12 bases lying between them. Per germline, CDR1 LNHDA and CDR2 SQIVND (reference sequence). This CDR3 has 17 amino acids. The CDR3 DNA sequence: TGTGCCAGTAGTATCGGGGGGCCGAGCTCCTATAATTCACCCCTCCACTTT. Translated: CASSIGGPSSYNSPLHF.

The chain couples TRBV5-6 to TRBJ2-7, with D perhaps TRBD1 (6 bases). Trimming cost V 4 bases and J 2 bases, with 10 bases left between them. The CDR3 extends over 13 amino acids. CDR1 and CDR2 from the germline V gene are SGHDT and YYEEEE. CDR3 amino acids: CASSPGTPYEQYF. DNA of the CDR3: TGTGCCAGCAGCCCGGGGACACCCTACGAGCAGTACTTC.

The chain joins TRBV19 to TRBJ2-7; 7 nucleotides align to TRBD1. Germline V CDR1 and CDR2: LNHDA, SQIVND (reference sequence). Germline trimming cut 9 bases from V and 0 bases from J; bases unmatched to any gene: 11. The CDR3 consists of 15 residues. CDR3 residues: CARIDSGTASYEQYF. In DNA form, the CDR3 reads TGTGCCAGAATCGATTCTGGGACAGCCTCCTACGAGCAGTACTTC.

This clone came up a few times. V usage is TRBV5-1 and J usage is TRBJ2-5, with TRBD2 matching 7 bases. From germline, CDR1 is SGHRS and CDR2 YFSETQ. The J segment lost 2 bases and the V segment lost 4 bases, leaving 5 bases of the junction unmatched. This CDR3 has 14 residues. CDR3 sequence (DNA): TGCGCCAGCAGCCCCCCTAGCGGACAAGAGACCCAGTACTTC. It is translated as CASSPPSGQETQYF.

This chain joins TRBV7-9 and TRBJ2-5; 12 bases match TRBD2. J was trimmed by 5 bases and V by 1 base; bases with no gene match: 8. Germline CDR1 reads SEHNR; CDR2 reads FQNEAQ (reference sequence). The length of the CDR3 is 17 residues. This chain's CDR3 is CASSLGLAGGPWETQYF. DNA for the CDR3: TGTGCCAGCAGCTTAGGGCTAGCGGGAGGGCCGTGGGAGACCCAGTACTTC.

J is TRBJ2-5 and V is TRBV19; tentatively, D is TRBD2 (5 bases). The CDR3 runs 13 residues. V was trimmed by 3 bases and J by 5 bases, leaving 10 bases between them. Germline CDR1 and CDR2: LNHDA and SQIVND (reference sequence). CDR3 amino acids: CASSMREWETQYF. The CDR3 DNA reads as TGTGCCAGTAGTATGAGGGAGTGGGAGACCCAGTACTTC. The entire variable domain, with the rest obtained from reference TRBV19 and TRBJ2-5, is as follows: DGGITQSPKYLFRKEGQNVTLSCEQNLNHDAMYWYRQDPGQGLRLIYYSQIVNDFQKGDIAEGYSVSREKKESFPLTVTSAQKNPTAFYLCASSMREWETQYFGPGTRLLVL.

This chain links TRBV30 with TRBJ2-7, with 9 bases lining up with TRBD1. Germline V CDR1 and CDR2: GTSNPN, SVGIG (reference sequence). This CDR3 has 14 amino acids. V lost 5 bases to trimming and J lost 4 bases; unmatched junction nucleotides: 9. This CDR3 reads CAWGFGTGSYEQYF. DNA of the CDR3: TGTGCCTGGGGGTTTGGGACAGGGTCGTACGAGCAGTACTTC.

The chain uses TRBV7-6 and TRBJ1-5; D not certain. Germline V lookup: CDR1 SGHVS, CDR2 FNYEAQ. V gave up 1 base and J gave up 0 bases, with 10 bases separating them. The CDR3 covers 16 residues. The CDR3 DNA reads TGTGCCAGCAGCTTAGGCCCGCGGAATAGCAATCAGCCCCAGCATTTT. Amino acids: CASSLGPRNSNQPQHF.

The gene calls are TRBV7-2 and TRBJ1-3; D not certain. CDR1 SGHTA and CDR2 FQGNSA come from the germline V gene. This CDR3 is built from 15 residues. Trimming shortened V by 5 bases and J by 0 bases, and 11 bases separated the two germline ends. This CDR3 is CASSPRHRSGNTIYF. As DNA, the CDR3 is TGTGCCAGCAGCCCTCGACACCGCTCTGGAAACACCATATATTTT.

This sequence joins TRBV6-5 and TRBJ2-3; perhaps TRBD2 as D (5 bases). Trimming shortened V by 0 bases and J by 7 bases, and 11 bases separated the two germline ends. Germline CDR1 MNHEY, CDR2 SVGAGI. The CDR3 is 14 amino acids. The CDR3 loop is CASSYSPTIYTQYF. The CDR3 DNA is TGTGCCAGCAGTTACTCCCCGACTATATATACGCAGTATTTT.